This TCR beta chain appears in the sequencing data of a study of blood T cell repertoires in COVID-19 (TCRdb year 2020). Regarding the complete study: Samples covering the acute and convalescent phases of COVID-19 were provided by collaborators in the United States, Italy and Spain. The prospective study material was composed of cDNA or gDNA derived from T cells, B-cell-depleted T cells, or PBMCs. Subjects who had been exposed to COVID-19, were actively infected with it, or had recovered from it provided the deeply sampled blood TCRbeta repertoires that made up the dataset. The repertoires were released in a freely available public database meant as a resource for research on the immune response to SARS-CoV-2. The samples were drawn from the first 160 participants of the ongoing ImmuneRACE study and from 1,254 subjects provided by 6 global collaborators. The sample metadata nearly always contained a de-identified subject ID, COVID-19 status, age in years and sex. Where HLA class I and class II types were available, the types were taken from metadata supplied by the sample provider, not from assay-based typing.

Reading the germline V gene gives CDR1 SGHRS and CDR2 YFSETQ. V is cut back by 0 bases and J by 1 base, with 5 bases in the junction unmatched. Including cysteine and phenylalanine, the CDR3 has 16 amino acids. Of all the DNA, just the CDR3 is kept, 48 bases in frame from base 1. Regarding this clone: It has no known antigen specificity. Within one base of it there is no much larger clone, and no base qualities were kept.

TCRbeta CDR3 regions were amplified from genomic DNA by means of the immunoSEQ Assay, a bias-controlled multiplex PCR. In the source study's methods: The number of nucleated cells in each sample was estimated by amplification of reference gene primers within the assay. To quantify the absolute abundance of each unique TCRbeta CDR3 rearrangement, sequence reads were collapsed and filtered. For each sample, productive Simpson clonality was calculated as the square root of Simpson's diversity index over productive rearrangements. TCRdb carries this immuneACCESS record with in-frame sequences only. Its versions omit some clonotypes, under half of them owing to an unresolved V gene in the studies checked, with the rest unexplained. The DNA gave D and trimming, while V, J and clone size come from that table. The sample contains 280,000 or so clones, around 88% of them found a single time. The ten largest clonotypes hold approximately 7.2% of the sample.

The research as a whole found: Clinical and demographic metadata were provided uncurated, with the amount varying by source and participant.

Samples from volunteer blood donors who had recovered from COVID-19 were contributed by a second Seattle source. The collaborating institutions used their own protocols to collect whole blood in K2EDTA tubes. Collaborator samples were shipped for TCRbeta analysis as frozen whole blood, isolated PBMCs, or DNA extracted from either sample type. The chain joins TRBV5-1 to TRBJ1-1, with 8 bases aligning to TRBD1. The TCR was taken from a woman between 25 and 40 years old who had recovered from COVID-19. Sequencing was performed on peripheral blood. This receptor has the CDR3 CASSLEGQAPNTEAFF. The sequenced DNA is TGCGCCAGCAGCTTGGAGGGACAGGCCCCGAACACTGAAGCTTTCTTT.